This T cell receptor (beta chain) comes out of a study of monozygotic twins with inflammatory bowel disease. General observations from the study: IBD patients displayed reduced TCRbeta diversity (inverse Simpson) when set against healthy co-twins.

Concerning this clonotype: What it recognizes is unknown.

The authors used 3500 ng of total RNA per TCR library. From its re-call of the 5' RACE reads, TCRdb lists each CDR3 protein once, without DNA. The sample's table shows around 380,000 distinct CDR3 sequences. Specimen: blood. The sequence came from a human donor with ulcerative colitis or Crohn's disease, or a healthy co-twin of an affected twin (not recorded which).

CDR3 amino acids: CSATRQGSFLGLADIYEQYF. This chain uses TRBV20-1 with TRBJ2-7; as DNA is missing, the TRBD2 call by TCRdb cannot be tested. CDR3 length: 20 amino acids. Per germline, CDR1 DFQATT and CDR2 SNEGSKA (reference sequence).